Here is one T cell receptor beta chain with its context. Profiled with immunoSEQ multiplex PCR; TCRdb holds only in-frame clones, not every one. Among 270,000 or so clones listed, 70% to 90% were seen once. The data were obtained in a study of blood T cell repertoires in COVID-19. The V and J ends lost 4 bases and 5 bases respectively, with 17 bases between them. This CDR3 region has 15 residues. CDR1 and CDR2 (germline): MNHEY, SMNVEV (reference sequence). Sequenced sample: PBMCs or T cells enriched from blood (not recorded which). This sequence was found in a woman aged 50 to 60 who had been exposed to COVID-19. This rearrangement joins TRBV27 to TRBJ1-2; D not resolved. CDR3 in amino acids: CASSSRGGGEYGYTF. CDR3 coding DNA: TGTGCCAGCAGTTCCCGGGGAGGAGGAGAGTATGGCTACACCTTC.